The next 27 T cell receptor beta chains were all read from a single sample in a study of shared clonotypes between healthy human individuals. Measured with immunoSEQ multiplex PCR; TCRdb has only the in-frame clones, and not every one. Of 2 million to 2.5 million clones in the sample, nearly 97% were seen once. Sequenced input: naive CD4+ T cells sorted from blood. As for subset: CD45RA+ positively selected. These receptors all stem from a man between 18 and 35 years old in good health.

The gene calls are TRBV9 and TRBJ1-3; D unresolved. This CDR3 has 15 amino acids. Germline V gene data show CDR1 as SGDLS and CDR2 as YYNGEE. Trimming pared 3 bases from V and 2 bases from J, leaving 12 bases between. CDR3 sequence (DNA): TGTGCCAGCAGCGCCAATACACACCCTGGAAACACCATATATTTT. As protein: CASSANTHPGNTIYF.

The rearrangement joins TRBV11-2 to TRBJ2-4; 7 positions agree with TRBD1. Germline CDR1 and CDR2: SGHAT and FQNNGV. CDR3 length: 13 residues. The trim removed 5 bases at V and 8 bases at J, leaving 6 bases unmatched. The CDR3 region is CASSPTGVHIQYF. CDR3 sequence (DNA): TGTGCCAGCAGCCCTACAGGGGTGCACATTCAGTACTTC.

The gene calls are TRBV11-3 and TRBJ1-6, with D uncertain. V was shortened by 5 bases and J by 9 bases, with 11 bases between the two germline ends. The V gene's germline CDR1 is SGHNT and CDR2 YENEEA. The CDR3 runs 13 residues. The CDR3 sequence: CASSPRGFSPLHF. For the CDR3, the DNA is TGTGCCAGCAGCCCACGCGGGTTTTCACCCCTCCACTTT. Using reference TRBV11-3 and TRBJ1-6 for the parts outside the CDR3, the full variable domain is EAGVVQSPRYKIIEKKQPVAFWCNPISGHNTLYWYLQNLGQGPELLIRYENEEAVDDSQLPKDRFSAERLKGVDSTLKIQPAELGDSAVYLCASSPRGFSPLHFGNGTRLTVT.

Notes on this clone: At the DNA level, this CDR3 is encoded by other sequences in the same sample as well. The V call is TRBV29-1, the J call TRBJ1-1, with a tentative D call TRBD1 (5 bases). Between the trimmed V and J ends, which lost 6 bases and 0 bases, there was a span of 11 bases. Germline V lookup: CDR1 SQVTM, CDR2 ANQGSEA. The CDR3 runs 13 residues. Here the CDR3 DNA reads TGCAGCGTCGCGGGGCGAATGAACACTGAAGCTTTCTTT. It specifies CSVAGRMNTEAFF.

The genes are TRBV6-4 and TRBJ1-1; D gene unclear. The CDR3 covers 18 residues. Germline V lookup: CDR1 MRHNA, CDR2 SNTAGT. The V end was cut by 0 bases, the J end by 4 bases, with 21 bases between. The CDR3 sequence is CASSDSIGSVNGLTEAFF. In DNA, the CDR3 is TGTGCCAGCAGTGACTCGATAGGATCGGTGAATGGTCTCACTGAAGCTTTCTTT.

As regards this clone: This CDR3 is also generated by other DNA sequences in the sample. The chain carries TRBV27 and TRBJ2-3; weak D call: TRBD1 (5 bases). Germline V gives CDR1 MNHEY, CDR2 SMNVEV (reference sequence). V lost 3 bases to trimming and J lost 3 bases, with 10 bases between them. The CDR3 covers 14 residues. CDR3 loop: CASSLGRATDTQYF. The CDR3 DNA reads TGTGCCAGCAGTTTGGGCAGGGCTACAGATACGCAGTATTTT.

The chain is built from TRBV5-6 and TRBJ2-7, with TRBD2 identical over 11 bases. V was pared by 4 bases and J by 7 bases, with 19 bases of the junction left unmatched. The CDR3 is 18 amino acids. Per germline, CDR1 SGHDT and CDR2 YYEEEE. This CDR3 is CASSPGTSGATPLDEQYF. The DNA for the CDR3 is TGTGCCAGCAGCCCCGGGACTAGCGGAGCCACTCCCTTGGATGAGCAGTACTTC.

The rearrangement joins TRBV28 to TRBJ1-6; tentatively, D is TRBD1 (6 bases). Germline V CDR1 and CDR2: MDHEN, SYDVKM. This CDR3 region has 17 residues. The V gene lost 6 bases and the J gene lost 0 bases, with 15 bases spanning the gap. CDR3 bases: TGTGCCAGCAGACGGGGACAAAAAAGCTCCTATAATTCACCCCTCCACTTT. Translating it yields CASRRGQKSSYNSPLHF.

The V gene is TRBV11-2, the J gene TRBJ2-2, with 10 positions matching TRBD2. The CDR3 length is 18 residues. Germline V lookup: CDR1 SGHAT, CDR2 FQNNGV. With V trimmed by 5 bases and J by 5 bases, 14 bases remained unmatched. The CDR3: CASSPRRCSGRRTGELFF. CDR3 bases: TGTGCCAGCAGCCCGCGTCGTTGTAGCGGGAGGAGGACCGGGGAGCTGTTTTTT.

The CDR3 DNA is TGTGCCAGCAGCCTCCGGACAGGCTCCGACTCTGGAAACACCATATATTTT. It specifies CASSLRTGSDSGNTIYF. This chain joins TRBV4-2 and TRBJ1-3; 7 nucleotides agree with TRBD1. The CDR3 totals 17 residues. Germline values: CDR1 LGHNA, CDR2 YNFKEQ. With 4 bases clipped from V and 0 bases from J, the junction kept 9 bases outside the gene matches.

The rearrangement uses TRBV10-3 and TRBJ2-1, with D possibly being TRBD2 (6 bases). V lost 2 bases and J lost 6, with 8 bases in between. Germline loops: CDR1 ENHRY, CDR2 SYGVKD. This CDR3 contains 13 residues. The CDR3, as DNA: TGTGCCATCAGTGAGCGCGGGACCAATGAGCAGTTCTTC. Residues: CAISERGTNEQFF.

This chain connects TRBV1 to TRBJ2-7. TRBV1 is tagged as a pseudogene. This CDR3 is 14 amino acids long. The CDR3 nucleotides read TGCACCAGCAGCCGGGTGGCAAGATGCAGTGAGCAGTACTTC. Residues: CTSSRVARCSEQYF.

The chain combines TRBV7-3 with TRBJ2-2; D is perhaps TRBD2 (5 bases). V was pared by 5 bases and J by 7 bases, with 11 bases between. The CDR3 loop spans 13 amino acids. Germline V gives CDR1 SGHTA, CDR2 FQGTGA. The CDR3 DNA sequence: TGTGCCAGCAGCCCCCGGGGTGGCGGGGAGCTGTTTTTT. Its translation is CASSPRGGGELFF.

The rearrangement links TRBV18 to TRBJ2-1; D possibly corresponds to TRBD2 (6 bases). Germline CDR1 reads KGHSH; CDR2 reads LQKENI. The CDR3 is 16 amino acids. V was clipped by 1 base and J by 5 bases, with 15 bases between them. The CDR3 loop is CASSPRGTTLDNEQFF. CDR3 sequence (DNA): TGTGCCAGCTCACCACGCGGGACCACCCTTGACAATGAGCAGTTCTTC.

The rearrangement uses TRBV7-2 and TRBJ1-2, with TRBD1 matching 9 bases. The CDR3 contains 14 residues. V lost 5 bases to trimming and J lost 6 bases; unmatched junction nucleotides: 7. Per the germline V gene, CDR1 is SGHTA and CDR2 is FQGNSA. The CDR3 region is CASSPRTGENGYTF. CDR3 nucleotides: TGTGCCAGCAGCCCTCGGACAGGGGAGAATGGCTACACCTTC.

This rearrangement joins TRBV6-6 to TRBJ2-7, with 10 bases lining up with TRBD1. V was clipped by 0 bases and J by 5 bases; unmatched bases: 7. CDR1 and CDR2 (germline): MNHNY, SVGAGI (reference sequence). The CDR3 length is 16 residues. CDR3 loop: CASSYSIGTGVHEQYF. The CDR3 DNA reads as TGTGCCAGCAGTTACTCCATTGGGACAGGGGTACACGAGCAGTACTTC.

As to this clone: One junction end does not reproduce the germline sequence, and a read error may be involved. The chain has TRBV6-1 and TRBJ1-5, with 9 bases identical to TRBD1. Germline V gives CDR1 MNHNS, CDR2 SASEGT. The CDR3 totals 15 residues. The CDR3 nucleotides read TGTGCCAGCAGCCAAGGACAGGGGAGCAACCAGCCCCAGCATTTT. This codes for CASSQGQGSNQPQHF.

This chain links TRBV25-1 with TRBJ2-2; D gene uncertain. V was pared by 2 bases and J by 10 bases, with 11 bases between. Germline CDR1 is MGHDK and CDR2 is SYGVNS. The CDR3 is 13 amino acids. CDR3 loop: CASSEGSRQELFF. The CDR3 DNA sequence: TGTGCCAGCAGTGAAGGTTCAAGACAGGAGCTGTTTTTT.

This CDR3 is CASSLQERSTEAFF. In nucleotides, the CDR3 is TGCGCCAGCAGCTTACAGGAACGGTCCACTGAAGCTTTCTTT. This chain connects TRBV5-1 to TRBJ1-1; D is perhaps TRBD1 (5 bases). Germline V gene data show CDR1 as SGHRS and CDR2 as YFSETQ. Trimming removed 2 bases at V and 4 bases at J, with 12 bases between. CDR3 length: 14 residues.

The chain employs TRBV2 and TRBJ1-2, with D maybe TRBD1 (5 bases). The germline V and J ends were trimmed by 7 bases and 5 bases, with 11 bases remaining between them. Germline-derived CDR1 and CDR2 are SNHLY and FYNNEI. The CDR3 sequence is 12 residues long. The CDR3, as DNA: TGTGCCAGCATAAGAGCAGGGTATGGCTACACCTTC. Protein: CASIRAGYGYTF. The whole variable domain, remainder taken from reference TRBV2 and TRBJ1-2, is EPEVTQTPSHQVTQMGQEVILRCVPISNHLYFYWYRQILGQKVEFLVSFYNNEISEKSEIFDDQFSVERPDGSNFTLKIRSTKLEDSAMYFCASIRAGYGYTFGSGTRLTVV.

The chain has TRBV7-8 and TRBJ1-6; D may be TRBD1 (6 bases). This CDR3 is built from 14 residues. Per germline, CDR1 SGHVS and CDR2 FQNEAQ. Trimming stripped 5 bases from V and 7 bases from J, with 12 bases between. DNA of the CDR3: TGTGCCAGCAGCCACCGGGACACCAATTCACCCCTCCACTTT. Amino acid sequence: CASSHRDTNSPLHF.

The rearrangement uses TRBV7-2 and TRBJ2-3, with 9 bases aligning to TRBD2. Germline CDR1 is SGHTA and CDR2 is FQGNSA. The CDR3 extends over 17 amino acids. The V segment lost 4 bases and the J segment 7 bases; nucleotides outside the gene matches: 15. CDR3 region: CASSSPGASGGPYTQYF. CDR3 bases: TGTGCCAGCAGCTCGCCCGGGGCGAGCGGGGGGCCTTATACGCAGTATTTT.

J is TRBJ2-5 and V is TRBV5-6; 11 positions agree with TRBD2. Germline values: CDR1 SGHDT, CDR2 YYEEEE. The V and J ends lost 0 bases and 2 bases, in that order; junction bases with no gene match: 0. The CDR3 is 15 amino acids. The CDR3 bases are TGTGCCAGCAGCTTGGGGACTAGCGGGCAAGAGACCCAGTACTTC. Translation gives CASSLGTSGQETQYF.

The rearrangement joins TRBV28 to TRBJ1-1, with 8 bases aligning to TRBD1. With V trimmed by 5 bases and J by 1 base, 6 bases remained unmatched. The germline V gene has CDR1 MDHEN and CDR2 SYDVKM. The CDR3 is 15 amino acids. The CDR3 spells CASSGQGVGNTEAFF. The CDR3 DNA is TGTGCCAGCAGTGGACAGGGAGTAGGGAACACTGAAGCTTTCTTT. The full variable domain, with the rest looked up from reference TRBV28 and TRBJ1-1, is DVKVTQSSRYLVKRTGEKVFLECVQDMDHENMFWYRQDPGLGLRLIYFSYDVKMKEKGDIPEGYSVSREKKERFSLILESASTNQTSMYLCASSGQGVGNTEAFFGQGTRLTVV.

This sequence joins TRBV5-1 and TRBJ1-1; the D is unclear. This CDR3 comprises 14 residues. CDR1 SGHRS and CDR2 YFSETQ come from the germline V gene. The ends were cut back, 4 bases at V and 1 base at J, with 11 bases in the middle. CDR3 DNA sequence: TGCGCCAGCAGCGTAGGACCTGGGAACACTGAAGCTTTCTTT. Its protein is CASSVGPGNTEAFF. Supplemented by reference TRBV5-1 and TRBJ1-1, the full variable domain reads KAGVTQTPRYLIKTRGQQVTLSCSPISGHRSVSWYQQTPGQGLQFLFEYFSETQRNKGNFPGRFSGRQFSNSRSEMNVSTLELGDSALYLCASSVGPGNTEAFFGQGTRLTVV.

The J gene is TRBJ1-1, the V gene TRBV6-5, with D possibly TRBD1 on 5 matching bases. Germline V CDR1 and CDR2: MNHEY, SVGAGI. V was clipped by 2 bases and J by 4 bases, with 11 bases between them. The CDR3 extends over 14 amino acids. CDR3 bases: TGTGCCAGCAGTTACGGAAGGGGCGGCACTGAAGCTTTCTTT. The encoded protein is CASSYGRGGTEAFF.

The rearrangement joins TRBV5-6 to TRBJ2-3; 7 positions match TRBD2. Germline CDR1 is SGHDT and CDR2 is YYEEEE. Trimming took 4 bases from V and 4 from J; bases not matched to a gene: 9. The CDR3 has 15 amino acids. The DNA for the CDR3 is TGTGCCAGCAGCCCCCTGGTGGGGGGGGCAGATACGCAGTATTTT. Its protein is CASSPLVGGADTQYF.